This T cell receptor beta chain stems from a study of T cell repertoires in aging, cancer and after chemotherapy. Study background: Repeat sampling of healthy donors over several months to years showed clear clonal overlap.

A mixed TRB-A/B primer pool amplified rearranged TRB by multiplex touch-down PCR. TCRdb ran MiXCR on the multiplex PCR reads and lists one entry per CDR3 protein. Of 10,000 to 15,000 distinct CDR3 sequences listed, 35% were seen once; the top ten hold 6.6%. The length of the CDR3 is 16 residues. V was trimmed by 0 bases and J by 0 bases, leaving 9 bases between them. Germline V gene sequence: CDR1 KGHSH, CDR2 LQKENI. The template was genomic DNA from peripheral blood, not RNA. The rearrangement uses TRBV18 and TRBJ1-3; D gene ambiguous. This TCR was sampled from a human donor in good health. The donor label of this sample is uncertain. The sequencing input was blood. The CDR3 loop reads CASSPPGSTSGNTIYF. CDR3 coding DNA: TGTGCCAGCTCACCACCGGGCAGTACCTCTGGAAACACCATATATTTT.